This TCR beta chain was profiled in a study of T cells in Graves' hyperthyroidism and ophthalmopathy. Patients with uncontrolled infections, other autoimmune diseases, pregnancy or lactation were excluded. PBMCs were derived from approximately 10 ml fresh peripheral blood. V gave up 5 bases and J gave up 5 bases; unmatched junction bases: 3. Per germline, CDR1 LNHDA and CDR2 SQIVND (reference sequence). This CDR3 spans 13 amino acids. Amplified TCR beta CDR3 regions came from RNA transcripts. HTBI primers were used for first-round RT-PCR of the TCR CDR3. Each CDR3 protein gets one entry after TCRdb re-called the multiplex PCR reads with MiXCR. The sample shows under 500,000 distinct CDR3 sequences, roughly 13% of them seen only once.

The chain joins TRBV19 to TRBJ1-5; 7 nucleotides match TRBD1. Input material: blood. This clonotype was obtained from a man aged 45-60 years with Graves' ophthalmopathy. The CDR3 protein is CASSLQGHQPQHF. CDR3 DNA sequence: TGTGCCAGTAGTCTACAGGGGCATCAGCCCCAGCATTTT.